This T cell receptor (beta chain) is drawn from a study of control samples from healthy donors and cancer patients. Repertoires were generated with immunoSEQ multiplex PCR, while TCRdb's copy carries only in-frame clones and drops some. The table lists 130,000 or so clones, 70% to 90% of them singletons. Germline CDR1 reads SGHTA; CDR2 reads FQGNSA. V shed 5 bases and J shed 8 bases, with 17 bases lying between them. The CDR3 totals 14 residues. Material for sequencing was blood. The chain links TRBV7-2 to TRBJ2-3; tentative D call: TRBD2 (5 bases). This receptor was identified in a man aged 50-59 years in good health. The CDR3 is CASSPDFPLLTQYF. The CDR3 DNA reads TGTGCCAGCAGCCCGGACTTCCCACTCCTTACGCAGTATTTT.